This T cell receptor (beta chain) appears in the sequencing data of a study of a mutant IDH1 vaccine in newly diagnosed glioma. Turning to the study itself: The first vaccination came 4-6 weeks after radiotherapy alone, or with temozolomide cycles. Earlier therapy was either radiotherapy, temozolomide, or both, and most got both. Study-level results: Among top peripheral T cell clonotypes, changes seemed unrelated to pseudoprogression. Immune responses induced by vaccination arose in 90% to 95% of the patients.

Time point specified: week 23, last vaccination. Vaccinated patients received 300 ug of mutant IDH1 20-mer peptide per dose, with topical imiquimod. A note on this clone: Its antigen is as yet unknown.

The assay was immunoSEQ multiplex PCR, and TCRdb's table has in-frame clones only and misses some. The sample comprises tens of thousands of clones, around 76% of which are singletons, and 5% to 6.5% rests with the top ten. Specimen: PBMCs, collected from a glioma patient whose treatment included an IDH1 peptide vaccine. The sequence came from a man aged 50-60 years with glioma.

The CDR3 reads CSVKSNEQFF. DNA of the CDR3: TGCAGCGTGAAGTCTAATGAGCAGTTCTTC. The chain links TRBV29-1 to TRBJ2-1, with D unresolved. The V gene's germline CDR1 is SQVTM and CDR2 ANQGSEA. V lost 6 bases, J lost 7 bases, and 7 bases lay in between. This CDR3 spans 10 amino acids.